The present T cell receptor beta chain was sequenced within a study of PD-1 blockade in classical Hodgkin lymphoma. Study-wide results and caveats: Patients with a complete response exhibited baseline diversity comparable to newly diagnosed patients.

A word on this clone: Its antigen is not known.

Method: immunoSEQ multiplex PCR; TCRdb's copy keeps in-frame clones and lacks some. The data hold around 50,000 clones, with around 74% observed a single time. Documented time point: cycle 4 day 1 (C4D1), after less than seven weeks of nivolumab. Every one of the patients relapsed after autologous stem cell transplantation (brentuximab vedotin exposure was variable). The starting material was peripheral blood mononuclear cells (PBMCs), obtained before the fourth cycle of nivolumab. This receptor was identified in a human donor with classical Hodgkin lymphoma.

DNA of the CDR3: TGTGCCAGCAGTAAACACCTAGCGGGGATCGAAGAGACCCAGTACTTC. Its translation is CASSKHLAGIEETQYF. The chain has TRBV2 and TRBJ2-5; 9 nucleotides match TRBD2. Germline assignment: CDR1 SNHLY and CDR2 FYNNEI. V lost 5 bases to trimming and J lost 3 bases; unmatched junction nucleotides: 10. The CDR3 consists of 16 residues.